This entry describes one T cell receptor (beta chain). The antigen this receptor binds is unknown. Base qualities are not provided; no much larger clone lies one nucleotide away. There are 13 amino acids in the CDR3, from cysteine to phenylalanine inclusive. Left in the record is the CDR3 DNA by itself, 39 bases read in frame from the first base. Trimming removed 5 bases from V and 8 bases from J; the gene matches leave 3 bases unexplained. The library was prepared using RT-PCR. Sequencing was carried out with an Illumina HiSeq 2500. TCRdb handled the public reads itself, with Q25 trimming in fastp and clone calling in MiXCR, and kept productive beta chains. Every distinct CDR3 protein forms one entry, paired with its most common genes and DNA. The sample has about 500,000 distinct CDR3 sequences on record, about 17% of them singletons. About 3% of the sample lies in the top ten. The source of the sample is a study of response to subunit inactivated influenza vaccine (dated by TCRdb to 2016 to 2019). Turning to the overall study: To follow how T cells responded to a trivalent subunit inactivated influenza vaccine, the researchers relied on deep quantitative profiling of the T cell receptor repertoire.

The full study reports these points: According to the authors, only a limited number of new T cells may be recruited by each seasonal influenza vaccination.

Specimen: CD4+ T cells sorted from PBMCs, collected 23 to 25 months after vaccination. The V and J segments used are TRBV12-3 or TRBV12-4 and TRBJ2-1; TRBD1 agrees with 10 junctional bases. This sequence originates from a man aged 50-75 years who received an inactivated influenza vaccine. Donor details come from another sample of the same person, matched by shared clones. The DNA reads TGTGCCAGCAGTGGACAGGGGGTCCATGAGCAGTTCTTC. Translated, this is CASSGQGVHEQFF.